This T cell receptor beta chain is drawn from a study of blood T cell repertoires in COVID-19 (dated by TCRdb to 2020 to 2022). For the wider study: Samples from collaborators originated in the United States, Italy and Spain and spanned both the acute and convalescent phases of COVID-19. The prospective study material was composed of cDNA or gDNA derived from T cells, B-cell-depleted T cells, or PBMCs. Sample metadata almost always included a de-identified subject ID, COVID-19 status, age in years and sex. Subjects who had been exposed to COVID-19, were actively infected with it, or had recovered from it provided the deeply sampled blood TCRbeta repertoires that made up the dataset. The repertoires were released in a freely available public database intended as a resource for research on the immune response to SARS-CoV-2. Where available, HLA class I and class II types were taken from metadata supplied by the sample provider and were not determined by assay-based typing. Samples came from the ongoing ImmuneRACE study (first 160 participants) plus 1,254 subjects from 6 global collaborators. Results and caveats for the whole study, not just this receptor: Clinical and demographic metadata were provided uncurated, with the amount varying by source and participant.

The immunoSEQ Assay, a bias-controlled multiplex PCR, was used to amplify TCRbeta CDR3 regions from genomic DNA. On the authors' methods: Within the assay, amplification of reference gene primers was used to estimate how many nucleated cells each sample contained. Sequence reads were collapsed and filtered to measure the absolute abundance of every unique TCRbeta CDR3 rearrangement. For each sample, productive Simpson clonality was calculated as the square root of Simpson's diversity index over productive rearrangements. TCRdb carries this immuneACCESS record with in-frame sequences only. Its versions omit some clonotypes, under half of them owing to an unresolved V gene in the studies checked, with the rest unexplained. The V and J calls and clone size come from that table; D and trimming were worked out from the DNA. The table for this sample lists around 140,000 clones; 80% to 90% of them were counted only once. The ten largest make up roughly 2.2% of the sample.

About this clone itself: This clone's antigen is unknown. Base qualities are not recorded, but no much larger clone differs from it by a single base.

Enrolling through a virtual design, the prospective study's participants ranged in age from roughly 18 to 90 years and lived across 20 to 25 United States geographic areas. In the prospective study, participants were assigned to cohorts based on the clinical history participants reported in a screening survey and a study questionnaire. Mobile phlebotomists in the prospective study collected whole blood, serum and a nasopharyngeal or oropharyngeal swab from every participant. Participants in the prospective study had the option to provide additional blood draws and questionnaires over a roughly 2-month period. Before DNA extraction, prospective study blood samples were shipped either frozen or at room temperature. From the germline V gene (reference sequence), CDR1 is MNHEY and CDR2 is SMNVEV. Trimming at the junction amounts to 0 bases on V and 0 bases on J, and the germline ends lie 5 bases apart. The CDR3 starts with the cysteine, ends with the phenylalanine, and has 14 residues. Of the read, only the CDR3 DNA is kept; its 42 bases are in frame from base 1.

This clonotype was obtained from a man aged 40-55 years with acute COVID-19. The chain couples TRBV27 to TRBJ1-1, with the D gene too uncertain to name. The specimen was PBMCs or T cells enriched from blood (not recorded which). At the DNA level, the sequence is TGTGCCAGCAGTTTATCCCCGGTGAACACTGAAGCTTTCTTT. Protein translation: CASSLSPVNTEAFF.